The next 13 T cell receptor beta chains were all read from a single sample in a study of human T cells and chemical hapten exposure. The sample's time point: patch test 3, about 24 weeks after DPC sensitization. The treatment was: therapeutic diphenylcyclopropenone sensitization with weekly scalp DPC. TCRdb re-derived calls from the RACE reads in MiXCR, one entry per CDR3 protein. This table holds 50,000 or so distinct CDR3 sequences, 9.9% found once. The specimen was whole blood, collected in connection with sensitization to the hapten diphenylcyclopropenone (DPC). These receptors all come from a woman in her 40s with alopecia areata. Some clones in this sample may be carry-over from other donors' samples.

This clonotype has more than one count but fewer than ten. This chain uses TRBV5-6 with TRBJ1-5; 10 nucleotides align to TRBD1. The CDR3 extends over 15 amino acids. V gave up 3 bases and J gave up 1 base; unmatched junction bases: 1. The germline V gene has CDR1 SGHDT and CDR2 YYEEEE. This CDR3 is CASSWGQGSNQPQHF. CDR3 DNA sequence: TGTGCCAGCAGCTGGGGACAGGGGAGCAATCAGCCCCAGCATTTT.

This clonotype was seen only a few times. The chain joins TRBV7-2 to TRBJ1-4, with 7 positions matching TRBD1. The ends lost 1 base at V and 0 bases at J; junction bases unmatched: 8. Germline V gene lookup returns CDR1 SGHTA and CDR2 FQGNSA. The CDR3 length is 18 residues. The CDR3 DNA reads TGTGCCAGCAGCTTAGTCCGGGACAGCGAGGCAACTAATGAAAAACTGTTTTTT. It specifies CASSLVRDSEATNEKLFF.

V and J are TRBV28 and TRBJ2-1, with D perhaps matching TRBD1 (6 bases). Trimming stripped 7 bases from V and 4 bases from J, with 11 bases between. The CDR3 extends over 13 amino acids. Germline loops: CDR1 MDHEN, CDR2 SYDVKM. Here the CDR3 DNA reads TGTGCCAGCACCGTCGGACAGTACAATGAGCAGTTCTTC. Translating it yields CASTVGQYNEQFF. The full variable domain, completed using reference TRBV28 and TRBJ2-1, is DVKVTQSSRYLVKRTGEKVFLECVQDMDHENMFWYRQDPGLGLRLIYFSYDVKMKEKGDIPEGYSVSREKKERFSLILESASTNQTSMYLCASTVGQYNEQFFGPGTRLTVL.

V is TRBV28 and J is TRBJ2-7; possibly TRBD2 for D (5 bases). Germline CDR1 and CDR2: MDHEN and SYDVKM. The CDR3 has 13 residues. The germline V and J ends were trimmed by 2 bases and 2 bases, with 7 bases remaining between them. CDR3 loop: CASSLGETYEQYF. The DNA for the CDR3 is TGTGCCAGCAGTTTAGGGGAGACCTACGAGCAGTACTTC.

V and J are TRBV5-5 and TRBJ2-7; 9 nucleotides line up with TRBD1. The CDR3 totals 14 residues. Germline V gene sequence: CDR1 SGHKS, CDR2 YYEKEE (reference sequence). The J segment lost 2 bases and the V segment lost 3 bases, leaving 3 bases of the junction unmatched. CDR3 DNA: TGTGCCAGCAGCTGGACAGGGGAAGCCTACGAGCAGTACTTC. Translated: CASSWTGEAYEQYF.

This clonotype was seen many times. The chain links TRBV20-1 to TRBJ2-3; the D is unclear. V gave up 0 bases and J gave up 2 bases, with 9 bases separating them. The CDR3 is made up of 14 amino acids. Germline loops: CDR1 DFQATT, CDR2 SNEGSKA (reference sequence). The CDR3 is CSARDFLVTDTQYF. DNA for the CDR3: TGCAGTGCTAGAGATTTCCTAGTCACAGATACGCAGTATTTT.

The sample holds many counts of this clonotype. In nucleotides, the CDR3 is TGCAGTGCTAGAGAAGGGACCGGTTCTAGGTCACCCCTCCACTTT. Translated: CSAREGTGSRSPLHF. The chain couples TRBV20-1 to TRBJ1-6; D perhaps matches TRBD1 (5 bases). Deletions cut 0 bases from V and 10 bases from J, with 16 bases between. This CDR3 has 15 residues. CDR1 is DFQATT and CDR2 is SNEGSKA in the germline V gene (reference sequence).

The sample holds a few counts of this clonotype. The genes are TRBV30 and TRBJ2-1, with no clear D. The germline gives CDR1 GTSNPN, CDR2 SVGIG (reference sequence). The CDR3 covers 14 residues. V was cut by 1 base and J by 0 bases, with 7 bases left in between. The CDR3: CAWSGMSSYNEQFF. Written as DNA, the CDR3 is TGTGCCTGGAGTGGAATGAGCTCCTACAATGAGCAGTTCTTC.

This clonotype appeared a few times. The chain is built from TRBV5-8 and TRBJ1-5; no definite D call. The CDR3 totals 15 residues. The V end was cut by 2 bases, the J end by 0 bases, with 9 bases between. The germline V gene has CDR1 SGHTS and CDR2 YDEGEE. The CDR3 spells CASSFYIGSNQPQHF. The DNA of the CDR3 is TGTGCCAGCAGCTTCTATATAGGTAGCAATCAGCCCCAGCATTTT.

The rearrangement joins TRBV20-1 to TRBJ2-5, with TRBD2 matching over 14 bases. Germline lookup yields CDR1 DFQATT and CDR2 SNEGSKA (reference sequence). This CDR3 is built from 14 residues. Trimming cost V 6 bases and J 4 bases; bases outside gene matches: 4. This CDR3 is CSARTSGGTETQYF. In nucleotides, the CDR3 is TGCAGTGCCAGGACTAGCGGGGGGACAGAGACCCAGTACTTC.

This clonotype was seen only a few times. The chain recombines TRBV9 with TRBJ2-3; D perhaps matches TRBD1 (6 bases). The V gene lost 4 bases and the J gene lost 5 bases, with 14 bases spanning the gap. CDR1 is SGDLS, CDR2 YYNGEE, per germline. The CDR3 has 14 residues. The CDR3: CASSPHLQGDTQYF. In DNA, the CDR3 is TGTGCCAGCAGCCCCCACCTACAGGGAGATACGCAGTATTTT.

This clonotype has a count of ten or more. This rearrangement joins TRBV4-3 to TRBJ2-1; 10 nucleotides match TRBD2. J gave up 8 bases and V 1 base, and 5 bases lay outside the gene matches. Per the germline V gene, CDR1 is LGHNA and CDR2 is YSLEER. This CDR3 has 15 amino acids. CDR3 DNA sequence: TGCGCCAGCAGCCAAGCTAGCGGGGGTAGTGATGAGCAGTTCTTC. Protein product: CASSQASGGSDEQFF.

This clonotype appeared a few times. V gene TRBV28 combines with J gene TRBJ2-5, with a possible D match to TRBD1 (5 bases). The V gene lost 8 bases and the J gene lost 5 bases, with 12 bases spanning the gap. This CDR3 region has 12 residues. Germline V gene lookup returns CDR1 MDHEN and CDR2 SYDVKM. The CDR3 DNA sequence: TGTGCCAGCGAAGGGGAAGAGGAGACCCAGTACTTC. Its protein product is CASEGEEETQYF. The variable domain in full, completed from reference TRBV28 and TRBJ2-5, reads DVKVTQSSRYLVKRTGEKVFLECVQDMDHENMFWYRQDPGLGLRLIYFSYDVKMKEKGDIPEGYSVSREKKERFSLILESASTNQTSMYLCASEGEEETQYFGPGTRLLVL.